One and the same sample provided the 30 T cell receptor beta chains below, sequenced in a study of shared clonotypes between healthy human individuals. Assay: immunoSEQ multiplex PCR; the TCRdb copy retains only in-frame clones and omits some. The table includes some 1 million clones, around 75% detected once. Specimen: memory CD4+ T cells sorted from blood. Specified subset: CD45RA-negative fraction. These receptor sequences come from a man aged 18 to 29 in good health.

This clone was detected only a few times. The chain's CDR3 is CASSFQTSGRSSYNEQFF. The CDR3 DNA sequence: TGTGCCAGCAGCTTCCAGACTAGCGGGAGAAGCTCCTACAATGAGCAGTTCTTC. J is TRBJ2-1 and V is TRBV13, with 12 bases fitting TRBD2. The CDR3 runs to 18 residues. CDR1 is PRHDT and CDR2 is FYEKMQ in the germline V gene (reference sequence). Losses at the gene ends were 3 bases for V and 0 bases for J; bases not matched to a gene: 6.

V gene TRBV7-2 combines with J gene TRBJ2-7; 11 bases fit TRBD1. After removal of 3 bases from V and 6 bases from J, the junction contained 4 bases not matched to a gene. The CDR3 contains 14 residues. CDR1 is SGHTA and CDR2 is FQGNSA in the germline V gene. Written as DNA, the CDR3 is TGTGCCAGCAGCTTCGGGACAGGGGGTGTCGAGCAGTACTTC. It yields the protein CASSFGTGGVEQYF.

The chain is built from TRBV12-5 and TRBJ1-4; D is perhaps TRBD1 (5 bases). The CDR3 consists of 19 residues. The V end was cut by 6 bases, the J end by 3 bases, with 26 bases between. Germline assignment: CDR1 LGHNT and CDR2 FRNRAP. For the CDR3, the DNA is TGTGCTAGTGGCTCCTTCCTGGGACGAGCTAAGTCGGCTAATGAAAAACTGTTTTTT. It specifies CASGSFLGRAKSANEKLFF. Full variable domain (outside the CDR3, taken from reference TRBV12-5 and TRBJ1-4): DARVTQTPRHKVTEMGQEVTMRCQPILGHNTVFWYRQTMMQGLELLAYFRNRAPLDDSGMPKDRFSAEMPDATLATLKIQPSEPRDSAVYFCASGSFLGRAKSANEKLFFGSGTQLSVL.

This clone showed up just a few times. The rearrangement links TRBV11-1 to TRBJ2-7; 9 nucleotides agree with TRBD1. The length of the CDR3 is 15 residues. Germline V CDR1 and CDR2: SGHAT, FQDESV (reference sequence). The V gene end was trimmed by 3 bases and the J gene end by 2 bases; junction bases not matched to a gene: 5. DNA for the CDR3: TGTGCCAGCAGCTTGCGGGGACAGGGCACCTACGAGCAGTACTTC. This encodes CASSLRGQGTYEQYF. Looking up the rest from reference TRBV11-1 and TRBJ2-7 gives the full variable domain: EAEVAQSPRYKITEKSQAVAFWCDPISGHATLYWYRQILGQGPELLVQFQDESVVDDSQLPKDRFSAERLKGVDSTLKIQPAELGDSAMYLCASSLRGQGTYEQYFGPGTRLTVT.

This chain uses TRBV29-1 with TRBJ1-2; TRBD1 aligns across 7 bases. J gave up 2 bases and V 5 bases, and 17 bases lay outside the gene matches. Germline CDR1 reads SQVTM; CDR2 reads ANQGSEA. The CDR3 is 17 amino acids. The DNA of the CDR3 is TGCAGCGTTTCCTCCGACAGGGCGCGCACGAAAAACTATGGCTACACCTTC. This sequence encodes CSVSSDRARTKNYGYTF.

The chain's CDR3 is CATSYIPGQGYEQYF. In DNA, the CDR3 is TGTGCCACCAGCTATATCCCCGGACAGGGCTACGAGCAGTACTTC. The chain couples TRBV15 to TRBJ2-7, with TRBD1 matching 8 bases. The V gene end was trimmed by 5 bases and the J gene end by 3 bases; junction bases not matched to a gene: 9. Germline loops: CDR1 LNHNV, CDR2 YYDKDF (reference sequence). This CDR3 is 15 amino acids long. Full variable domain (rest looked up from reference TRBV15 and TRBJ2-7): DAMVIQNPRYQVTQFGKPVTLSCSQTLNHNVMYWYQQKSSQAPKLLFHYYDKDFNNEADTPDNFQSRRPNTSFCFLDIRSPGLGDTAMYLCATSYIPGQGYEQYFGPGTRLTVT.

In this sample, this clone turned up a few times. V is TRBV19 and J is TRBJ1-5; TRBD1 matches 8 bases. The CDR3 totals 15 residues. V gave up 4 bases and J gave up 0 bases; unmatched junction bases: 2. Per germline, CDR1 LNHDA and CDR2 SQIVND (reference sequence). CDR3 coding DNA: TGTGCCAGTAGTACCCAGGGGGCTAGCAATCAGCCCCAGCATTTT. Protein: CASSTQGASNQPQHF.

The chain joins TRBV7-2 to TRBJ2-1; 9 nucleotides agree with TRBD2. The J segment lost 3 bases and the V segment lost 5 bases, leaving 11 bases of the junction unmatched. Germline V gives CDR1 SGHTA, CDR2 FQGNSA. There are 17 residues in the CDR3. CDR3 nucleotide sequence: TGTGCCAGCAGCCCAAAAGGCGGGGGGGCGGGCTACAATGAGCAGTTCTTC. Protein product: CASSPKGGGAGYNEQFF.

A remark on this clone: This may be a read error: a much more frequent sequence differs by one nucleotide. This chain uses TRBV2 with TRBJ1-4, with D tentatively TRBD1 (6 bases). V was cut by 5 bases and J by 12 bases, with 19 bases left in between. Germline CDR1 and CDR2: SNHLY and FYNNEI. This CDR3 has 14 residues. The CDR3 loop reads CASSFGTLRGELFF. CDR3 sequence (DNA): TGTGCCAGCAGTTTCGGGACACTTCGGGGGGAACTGTTTTTT.

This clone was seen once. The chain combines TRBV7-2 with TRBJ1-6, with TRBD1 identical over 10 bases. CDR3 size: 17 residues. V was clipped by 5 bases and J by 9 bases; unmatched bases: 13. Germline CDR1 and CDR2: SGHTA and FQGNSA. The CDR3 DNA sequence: TGTGCCAGCAGCGACGACAGGGGGCAGGGGTATGGTTCACCCCTCCACTTT. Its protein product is CASSDDRGQGYGSPLHF.

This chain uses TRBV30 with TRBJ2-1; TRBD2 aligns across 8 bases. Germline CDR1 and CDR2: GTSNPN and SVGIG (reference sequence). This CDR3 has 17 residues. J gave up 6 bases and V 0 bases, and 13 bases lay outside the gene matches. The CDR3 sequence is CAWSVISLREGFNEQFF. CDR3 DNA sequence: TGTGCCTGGAGTGTAATCTCCCTCCGGGAGGGTTTCAATGAGCAGTTCTTC.

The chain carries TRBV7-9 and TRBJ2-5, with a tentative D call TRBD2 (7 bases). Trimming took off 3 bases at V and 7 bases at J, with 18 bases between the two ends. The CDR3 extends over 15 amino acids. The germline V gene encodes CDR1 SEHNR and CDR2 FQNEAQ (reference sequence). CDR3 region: CASSFGGQGRLTQYF. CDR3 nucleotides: TGTGCCAGCAGCTTCGGGGGGCAGGGACGGCTGACCCAGTACTTC.

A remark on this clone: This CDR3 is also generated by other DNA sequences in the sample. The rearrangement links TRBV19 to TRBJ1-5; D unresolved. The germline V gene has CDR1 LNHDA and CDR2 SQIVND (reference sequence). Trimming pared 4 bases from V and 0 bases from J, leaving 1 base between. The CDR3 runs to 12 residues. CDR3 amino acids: CASSTSNQPQHF. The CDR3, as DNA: TGTGCCAGTAGTACTAGCAATCAGCCCCAGCATTTT. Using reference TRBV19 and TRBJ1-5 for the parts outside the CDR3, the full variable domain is DGGITQSPKYLFRKEGQNVTLSCEQNLNHDAMYWYRQDPGQGLRLIYYSQIVNDFQKGDIAEGYSVSREKKESFPLTVTSAQKNPTAFYLCASSTSNQPQHFGDGTRLSIL.

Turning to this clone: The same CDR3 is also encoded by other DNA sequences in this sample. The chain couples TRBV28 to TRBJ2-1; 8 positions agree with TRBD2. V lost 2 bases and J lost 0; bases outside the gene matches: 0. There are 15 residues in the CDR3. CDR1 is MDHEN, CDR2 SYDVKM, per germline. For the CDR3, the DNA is TGTGCCAGCAGTTTAGCGGGAGGCTCCTACAATGAGCAGTTCTTC. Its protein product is CASSLAGGSYNEQFF.

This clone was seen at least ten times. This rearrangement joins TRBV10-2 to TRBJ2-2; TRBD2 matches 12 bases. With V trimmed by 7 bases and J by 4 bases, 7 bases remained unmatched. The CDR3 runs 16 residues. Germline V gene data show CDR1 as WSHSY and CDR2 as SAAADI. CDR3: CASTTSGSRITGELFF. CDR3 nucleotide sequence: TGCGCCAGCACGACTAGCGGGAGTAGGATCACCGGGGAGCTGTTTTTT.

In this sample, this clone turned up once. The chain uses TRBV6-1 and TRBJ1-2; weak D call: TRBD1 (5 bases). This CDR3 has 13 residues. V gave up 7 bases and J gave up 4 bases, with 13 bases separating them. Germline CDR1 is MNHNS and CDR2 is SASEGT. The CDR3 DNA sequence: TGTGCCAGCAATCGGGGCGCAGGCTATGGCTACACCTTC. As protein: CASNRGAGYGYTF.

The CDR3 DNA is TGTGCCAGCAGTGAGAAAGGGGGCTACACCTTC. This encodes CASSEKGGYTF. This chain connects TRBV6-1 to TRBJ1-2; D is unresolved. CDR3 length equals 11 residues. Trimming took 3 bases from V and 8 from J, leaving 7 bases between them. Germline V CDR1 and CDR2: MNHNS, SASEGT.

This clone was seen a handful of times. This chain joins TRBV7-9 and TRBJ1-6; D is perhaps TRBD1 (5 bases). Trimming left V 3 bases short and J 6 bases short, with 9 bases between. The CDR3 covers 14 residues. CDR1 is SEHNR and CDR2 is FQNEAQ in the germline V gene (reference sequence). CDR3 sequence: CASSLTELNSPLHF. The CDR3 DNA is TGTGCCAGCAGCTTGACAGAACTTAATTCACCCCTCCACTTT.

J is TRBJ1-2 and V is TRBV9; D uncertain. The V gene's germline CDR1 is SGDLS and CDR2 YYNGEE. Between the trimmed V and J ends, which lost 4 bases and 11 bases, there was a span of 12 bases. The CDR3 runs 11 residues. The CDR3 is CASSSTEFYTF. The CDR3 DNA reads TGTGCCAGCAGCTCAACAGAATTTTACACCTTC.

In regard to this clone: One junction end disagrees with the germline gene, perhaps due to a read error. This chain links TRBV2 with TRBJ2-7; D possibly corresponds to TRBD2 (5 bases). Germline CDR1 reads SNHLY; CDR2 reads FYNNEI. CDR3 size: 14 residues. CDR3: CASSENWTQLELYF. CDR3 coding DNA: TGTGCCAGCAGTGAAAATTGGACTCAGCTCGAGCTGTACTTC.

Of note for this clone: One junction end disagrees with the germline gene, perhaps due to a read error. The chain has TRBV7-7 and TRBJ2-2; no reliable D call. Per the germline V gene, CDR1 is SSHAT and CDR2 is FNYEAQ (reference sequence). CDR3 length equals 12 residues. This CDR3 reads CASSLVPGELFF. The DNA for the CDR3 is TGTGCTAGCAGCTTAGTGCCCGGGGAGCTGTTTTTT. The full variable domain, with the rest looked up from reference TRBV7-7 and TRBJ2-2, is GAGVSQSPRYKVTKRGQDVTLRCDPISSHATLYWYQQALGQGPEFLTYFNYEAQPDKSGLPSDRFSAERPEGSISTLTIQRTEQRDSAMYRCASSLVPGELFFGEGSRLTVL.

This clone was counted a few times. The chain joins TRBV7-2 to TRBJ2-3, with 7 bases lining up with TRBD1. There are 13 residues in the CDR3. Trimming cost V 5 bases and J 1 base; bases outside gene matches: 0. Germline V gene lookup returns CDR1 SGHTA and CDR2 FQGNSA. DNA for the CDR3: TGTGCCAGCAGCGGACAGGGCACAGATACGCAGTATTTT. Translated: CASSGQGTDTQYF.

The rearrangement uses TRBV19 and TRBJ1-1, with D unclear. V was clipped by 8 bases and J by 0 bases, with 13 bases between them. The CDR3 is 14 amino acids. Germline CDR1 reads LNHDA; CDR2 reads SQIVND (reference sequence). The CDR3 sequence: CASEGYTVNTEAFF. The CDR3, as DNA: TGTGCCAGTGAGGGATATACCGTGAACACTGAAGCTTTCTTT.

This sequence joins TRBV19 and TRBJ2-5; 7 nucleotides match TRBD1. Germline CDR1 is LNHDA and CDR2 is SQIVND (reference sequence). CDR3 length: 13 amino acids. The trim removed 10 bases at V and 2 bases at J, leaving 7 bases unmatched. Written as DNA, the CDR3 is TGTGCCACCTCAGGGACAGCACAAGAGACCCAGTACTTC. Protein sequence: CATSGTAQETQYF.

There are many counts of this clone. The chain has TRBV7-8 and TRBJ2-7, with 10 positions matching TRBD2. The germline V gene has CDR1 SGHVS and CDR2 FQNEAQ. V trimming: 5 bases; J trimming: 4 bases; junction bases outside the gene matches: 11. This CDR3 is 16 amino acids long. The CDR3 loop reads CASSKTEGLAIYEQYF. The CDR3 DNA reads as TGTGCCAGCAGCAAAACGGAGGGACTAGCGATTTACGAGCAGTACTTC.

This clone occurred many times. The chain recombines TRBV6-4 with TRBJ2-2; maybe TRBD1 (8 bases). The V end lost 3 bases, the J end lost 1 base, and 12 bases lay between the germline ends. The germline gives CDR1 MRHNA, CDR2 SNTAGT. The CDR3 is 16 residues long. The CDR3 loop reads CASSEQGGQNTGELFF. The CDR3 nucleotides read TGTGCCAGCAGTGAACAGGGGGGGCAGAACACCGGGGAGCTGTTTTTT.

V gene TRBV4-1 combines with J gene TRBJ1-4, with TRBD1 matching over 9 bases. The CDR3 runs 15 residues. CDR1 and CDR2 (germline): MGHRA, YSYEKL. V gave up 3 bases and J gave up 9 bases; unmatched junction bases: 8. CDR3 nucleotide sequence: TGCGCCAGCAGCCACCCTACGGGACAGGGCAAAAAACTGTTTTTT. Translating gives CASSHPTGQGKKLFF.

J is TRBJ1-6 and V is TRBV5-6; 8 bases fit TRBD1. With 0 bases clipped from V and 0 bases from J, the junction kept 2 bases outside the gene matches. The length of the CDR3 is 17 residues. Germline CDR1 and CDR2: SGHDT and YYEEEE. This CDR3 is CASSLGTGGSYNSPLHF. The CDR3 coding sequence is TGTGCCAGCAGCTTGGGTACAGGGGGCTCCTATAATTCACCCCTCCACTTT.

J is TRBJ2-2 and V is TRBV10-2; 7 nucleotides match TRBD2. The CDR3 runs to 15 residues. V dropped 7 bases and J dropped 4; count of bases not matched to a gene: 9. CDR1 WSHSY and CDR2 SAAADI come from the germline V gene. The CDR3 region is CASIAASGTTGELFF. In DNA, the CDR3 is TGCGCCAGCATAGCCGCTAGCGGAACCACCGGGGAGCTGTTTTTT.

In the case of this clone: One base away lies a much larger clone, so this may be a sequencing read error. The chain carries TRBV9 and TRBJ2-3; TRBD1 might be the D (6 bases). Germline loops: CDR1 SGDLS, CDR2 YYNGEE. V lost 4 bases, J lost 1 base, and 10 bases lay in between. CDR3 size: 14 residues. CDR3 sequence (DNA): TGTGCCAGCAGCCCCCGACAGGGCACAGATACGCAGTATTTT. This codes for CASSPRQGTDTQYF.